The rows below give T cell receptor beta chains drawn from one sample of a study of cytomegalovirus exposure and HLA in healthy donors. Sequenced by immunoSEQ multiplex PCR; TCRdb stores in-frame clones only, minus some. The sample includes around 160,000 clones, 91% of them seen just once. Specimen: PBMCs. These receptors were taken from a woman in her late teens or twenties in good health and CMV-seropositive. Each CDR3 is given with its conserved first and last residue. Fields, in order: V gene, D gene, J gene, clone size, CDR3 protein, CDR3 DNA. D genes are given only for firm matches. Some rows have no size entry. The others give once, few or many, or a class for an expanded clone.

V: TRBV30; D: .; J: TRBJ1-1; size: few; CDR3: CAHQGNTEAFF; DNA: TGTGCCCACCAGGGGAATACTGAAGCTTTCTTT
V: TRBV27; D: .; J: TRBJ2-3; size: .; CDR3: CASSLGRDQDTDTQYF; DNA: TGTGCCAGCAGTTTAGGGCGGGACCAGGACACAGATACGCAGTATTTT
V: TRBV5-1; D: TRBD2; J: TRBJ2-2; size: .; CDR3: CASSPSGSQGELFF; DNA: TGCGCCAGCAGCCCCAGCGGGAGTCAAGGGGAGCTGTTTTTT
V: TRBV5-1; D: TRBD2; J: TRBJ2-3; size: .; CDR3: CASSFGTSGGPSTDTQYF; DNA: TGCGCCAGCAGCTTTGGGACTAGCGGGGGGCCAAGCACAGATACGCAGTATTTT
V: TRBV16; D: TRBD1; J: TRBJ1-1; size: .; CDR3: CASSPGTGEAFF; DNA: TGTGCCAGCAGCCCCGGGACAGGGGAAGCTTTCTTT
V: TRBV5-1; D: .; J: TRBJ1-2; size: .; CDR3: CASSKDSLGETF; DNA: TGCGCCAGCAGCAAGGACAGCCTTGGTGAGACCTTC
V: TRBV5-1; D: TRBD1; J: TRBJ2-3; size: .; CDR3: CASKSGQAGGDTQYF; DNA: TGCGCCAGCAAATCGGGACAGGCGGGTGGAGATACGCAGTATTTT
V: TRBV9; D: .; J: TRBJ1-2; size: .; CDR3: CASSGAGSGANYGYTF; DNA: TGTGCCAGCAGTGGGGCAGGCAGTGGGGCTAACTATGGCTACACCTTC
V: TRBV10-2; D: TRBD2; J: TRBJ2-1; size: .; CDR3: CASSEPTSGSYRASYNEQFF; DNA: TGCGCCAGCAGTGAACCAACTAGCGGGTCCTACAGGGCCTCCTACAATGAGCAGTTCTTC
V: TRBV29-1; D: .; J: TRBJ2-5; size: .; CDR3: CSVERGLGETQYF; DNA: TGCAGCGTTGAAAGGGGGTTAGGGGAGACCCAGTACTTC
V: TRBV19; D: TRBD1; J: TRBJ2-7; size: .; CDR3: CASSSRDRAYDEQYF; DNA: TGTGCCAGTAGTAGCCGGGACAGGGCTTACGACGAGCAGTACTTC
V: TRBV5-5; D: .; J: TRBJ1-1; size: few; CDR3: CASSLGGSTREAFF; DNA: TGTGCCAGCAGCTTGGGAGGGTCTACTAGGGAAGCTTTCTTT
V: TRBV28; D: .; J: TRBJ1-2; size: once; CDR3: CASSLAGNYGYTF; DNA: TGTGCCAGCAGTTTAGCAGGGAACTATGGCTACACCTTC
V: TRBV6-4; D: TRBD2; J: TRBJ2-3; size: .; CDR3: CASSATSGGLTDTQYF; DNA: TGTGCCAGCAGTGCCACTAGCGGGGGCCTCACAGATACGCAGTATTTT
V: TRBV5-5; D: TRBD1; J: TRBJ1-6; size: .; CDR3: CASSLLRTGSPLHF; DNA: TGTGCCAGCAGCTTGCTCCGGACAGGTTCACCCCTCCACTTT
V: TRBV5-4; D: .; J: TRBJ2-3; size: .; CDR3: CASSFSLSSTDTQYF; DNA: TGTGCCAGCAGCTTTTCGTTGTCTAGCACAGATACGCAGTATTTT
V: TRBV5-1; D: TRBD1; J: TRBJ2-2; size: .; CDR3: CASSQGANTGELFF; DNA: TGCGCCAGCAGCCAGGGGGCGAACACCGGGGAGCTGTTTTTT
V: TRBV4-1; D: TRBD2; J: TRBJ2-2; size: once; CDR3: CASSQDPSGANTGELFF; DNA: TGCGCCAGCAGCCAAGATCCTAGCGGTGCGAACACCGGGGAGCTGTTTTTT
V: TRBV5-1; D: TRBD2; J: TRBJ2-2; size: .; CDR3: CASSLSSGRVGELFF; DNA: TGCGCCAGCAGCTTGTCTAGCGGGAGAGTCGGGGAGCTGTTTTTT
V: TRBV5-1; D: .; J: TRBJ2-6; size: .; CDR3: CASSPDTVERIYSGANVLTF; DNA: TGCGCCAGCAGCCCGGACACCGTGGAAAGAATTTACTCTGGGGCCAACGTCCTGACTTTC
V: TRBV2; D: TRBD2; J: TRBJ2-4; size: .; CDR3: CASSNRLAGGSILAKNIQYF; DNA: TGTGCCAGCAGTAATCGACTAGCGGGGGGCTCCATACTAGCCAAAAACATTCAGTACTTC
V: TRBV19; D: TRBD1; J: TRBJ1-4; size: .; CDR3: CASSIEDRGREKLFF; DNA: TGTGCCAGTAGTATAGAGGACAGGGGACGGGAAAAACTGTTTTTT
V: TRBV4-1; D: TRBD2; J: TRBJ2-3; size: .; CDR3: CASSPRGGFTDTQYF; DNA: TGCGCCAGCAGCCCCCGGGGGGGATTCACAGATACGCAGTATTTT
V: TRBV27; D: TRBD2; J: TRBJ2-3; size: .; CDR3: CASTRLAGGPRTDTQYF; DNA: TGTGCCAGCACACGACTAGCGGGAGGGCCCCGCACAGATACGCAGTATTTT
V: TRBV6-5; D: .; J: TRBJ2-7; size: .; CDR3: CASSGRNNYEQYF; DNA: TGTGCCAGCAGTGGGAGGAACAACTACGAGCAGTACTTC
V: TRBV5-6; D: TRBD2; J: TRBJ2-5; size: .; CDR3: CASSLLARGGTETQYF; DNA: TGTGCCAGCAGCCTTCTGGCCCGGGGGGGCACAGAGACCCAGTACTTC
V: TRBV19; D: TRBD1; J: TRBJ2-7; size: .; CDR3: CASSPRTGTGSSYEQYF; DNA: TGTGCCAGTAGTCCCCGAACCGGGACAGGGAGCTCCTACGAGCAGTACTTC
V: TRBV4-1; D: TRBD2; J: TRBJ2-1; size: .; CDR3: CASSQVAGTYNEQFF; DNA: TGCGCCAGCAGCCAAGTAGCGGGGACCTACAATGAGCAGTTCTTC
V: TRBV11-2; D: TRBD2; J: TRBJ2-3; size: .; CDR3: CASSTLLASYTDTQYF; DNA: TGTGCCAGCAGCACTTTACTAGCGTCGTACACAGATACGCAGTATTTT